This T cell receptor beta chain derives from a study of lymphopenia after photon versus proton radiotherapy. A note on this clone: Its target is not known.

Points from the study as a whole: Only patients who died were analyzed for survival; proton advantage is unproven. Relative stability marked proton patients; photon patients lost diversity and naive cells. Oligoclonal CD8+ Temra expansion after nadir drove photon patients' diversity drop. Post-nadir TCR diversity decline inversely tracked overall survival among those who died.

Here immunoSEQ multiplex PCR was the method, and the copy in TCRdb shows in-frame clones only, minus some. The sample has 35,000 to 40,000 clones, about 85% seen once; the top ten hold 2.5% to 3.5%. Trimming took off 4 bases at V and 3 bases at J, with 11 bases between the two ends. CDR3 length: 14 amino acids. Germline V gene data show CDR1 as LGHNA and CDR2 as YSLEER. This specimen was peripheral blood, taken from a patient treated with photon-based radiotherapy. This TCR was recovered from a man over 45 with gastric cancer. The chain links TRBV4-3 to TRBJ2-3, with D perhaps given as TRBD1 or TRBD2 (5 bases each). CDR3 nucleotide sequence: TGCGCCAGCAGCCGAAGGGACGGTACAGATACGCAGTATTTT. Amino acids: CASSRRDGTDTQYF.